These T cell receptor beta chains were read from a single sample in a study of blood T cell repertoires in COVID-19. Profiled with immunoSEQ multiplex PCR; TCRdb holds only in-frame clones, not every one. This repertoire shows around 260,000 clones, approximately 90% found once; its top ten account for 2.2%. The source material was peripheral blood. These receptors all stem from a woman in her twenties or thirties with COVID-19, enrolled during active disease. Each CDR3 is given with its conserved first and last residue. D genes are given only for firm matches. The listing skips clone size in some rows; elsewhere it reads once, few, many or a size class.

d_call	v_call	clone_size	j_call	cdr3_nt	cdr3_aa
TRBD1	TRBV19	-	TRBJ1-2	TGTGCCAGTAGCCTAGGACCCGGGACAGGGATCGACTATGGCTACACCTTC	CASSLGPGTGIDYGYTF
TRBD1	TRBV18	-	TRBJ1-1	TGTGCCAGCTCGGGACAGCTTGAAGCTTTCTTT	CASSGQLEAFF
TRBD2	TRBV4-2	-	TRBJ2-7	TGTGCCAGCAGCCAAGAAGGAACTAGCGGGGCCCGCACTCACGAGCAGTACTTC	CASSQEGTSGARTHEQYF
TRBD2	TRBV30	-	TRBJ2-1	TGTGCCTGGGCGGGAGGGCCATCCAGGTCCTACAATGAGCAGTTCTTC	CAWAGGPSRSYNEQFF
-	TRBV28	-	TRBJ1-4	TGTGCCAGCACCTCAGCGGGGGAGACTAATGAAAAACTGTTTTTT	CASTSAGETNEKLFF
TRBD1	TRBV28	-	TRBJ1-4	TGTGCCATTGGACAGGGGGCGCTTGGGGGTAATGAAAAACTGTTTTTT	CAIGQGALGGNEKLFF
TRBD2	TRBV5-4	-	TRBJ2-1	TGTGCCAGCAGCCCTCAGCTAGCGGGGAATGAGCAGTTCTTC	CASSPQLAGNEQFF
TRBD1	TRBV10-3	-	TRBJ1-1	TGTGCCATCAGTGAGTCCCCCCGGGACAGGGGGGCAACTGAAGCTTTCTTT	CAISESPRDRGATEAFF
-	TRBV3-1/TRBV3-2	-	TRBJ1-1	TGTGCCAGCAGCCAAGTGCCAGAGGGTGAAGCTTTCTTT	CASSQVPEGEAFF
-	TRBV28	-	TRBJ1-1	TGTGCCAGCAGTTTATTATCGGGGAACACTGAAGCTTTCTTT	CASSLLSGNTEAFF
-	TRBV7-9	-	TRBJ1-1	TGTGCCAGCAGCTCCGCCGACGCGGTGAACACTGAAGCTTTCTTT	CASSSADAVNTEAFF
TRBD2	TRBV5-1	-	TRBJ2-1	TGCGCCAGCAGCTATCTAGCGGGAGGGATTTACAATGAGCAGTTCTTC	CASSYLAGGIYNEQFF
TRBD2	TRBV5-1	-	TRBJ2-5	TGCGCCAGCAGCTTGGGAGCTAGCGGGAGGGGGTACCAAGAGACCCAGTACTTC	CASSLGASGRGYQETQYF
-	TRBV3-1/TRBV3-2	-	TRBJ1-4	TGTGCCAGCAGCCAAGTGAGCGCAACTAATGAAAAACTGTTTTTT	CASSQVSATNEKLFF
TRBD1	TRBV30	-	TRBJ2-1	TGTGCCTGGAGCCGGGACAGGGTCGACAATGAGCAGTTCTTC	CAWSRDRVDNEQFF
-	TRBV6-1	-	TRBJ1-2	TGTGCCAGCAGTGAAGTAGCAGGACAAGGGGGCTATGGCTACACCTTC	CASSEVAGQGGYGYTF
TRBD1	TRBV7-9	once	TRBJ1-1	TGTGCCAGCAGCCCCCGACAGGGTAAAGACACTGAAGCTTTCTTT	CASSPRQGKDTEAFF